Shown below are 17 T cell receptor beta chains from a single sample sequenced in a study of T cell repertoires in cytomegalovirus infection. TCRdb reanalysed the reads using MiXCR and keeps one entry per CDR3 protein. The sample yields 740,000 or so distinct CDR3 sequences, 35% seen once. The sample comprised PBMCs. Every receptor here comes from a human donor in good health (CMV status not recorded). Some clones in this sample may be carry-over from other donors' samples.

This clonotype was recorded a few times. V gene TRBV28 combines with J gene TRBJ2-5; D may be TRBD1 (5 bases). The V gene lost 2 bases and the J gene lost 4 bases, with 14 bases spanning the gap. Per germline, CDR1 MDHEN and CDR2 SYDVKM. The CDR3 sequence is 15 residues long. The CDR3 is CASSLLQVRGETQYF. The CDR3 nucleotides are TGTGCCAGCAGTTTACTACAGGTCCGAGGAGAGACCCAGTACTTC.

The chain is built from TRBV6-1 and TRBJ2-2; no firm D call. The CDR3 extends over 16 amino acids. Trimming took 2 bases from V and 1 from J, leaving 11 bases between them. From germline, CDR1 is MNHNS and CDR2 SASEGT. CDR3 region: CASSEMGQLNTGELFF. The DNA of the CDR3 is TGTGCCAGCAGTGAAATGGGCCAGTTGAACACCGGGGAGCTGTTTTTT.

J is TRBJ2-1 and V is TRBV7-6; a weak D match, TRBD2 (7 bases). The CDR3 runs to 14 residues. Between the trimmed V and J ends, which lost 5 bases and 8 bases, there was a span of 16 bases. The germline gives CDR1 SGHVS, CDR2 FNYEAQ. The CDR3 DNA is TGTGCCAGCAGCGAAAGGCAGGGGAGGGATGAGCAGTTCTTC. Its translation is CASSERQGRDEQFF.

This clonotype was seen repeatedly, ten times or more. V is TRBV7-8 and J is TRBJ2-3, with D tentatively TRBD2 (6 bases). Germline loops: CDR1 SGHVS, CDR2 FQNEAQ. The CDR3 consists of 16 residues. The V end lost 5 bases, the J end lost 4 bases, and 19 bases lay between the germline ends. The CDR3 DNA follows: TGTGCCAGCAGCGAAGCCCCAGGTCGGGGGTCAGATACGCAGTATTTT. Translating it yields CASSEAPGRGSDTQYF.

A remark on this clonotype: Relative to the germline gene, one junction end is altered; a read error may explain this. The chain carries TRBV6-1 and TRBJ2-3, with 11 bases fitting TRBD2. Germline values: CDR1 MNHNS, CDR2 SASEGT. This CDR3 is 13 amino acids long. The CDR3 region is CASSEATLAGGVF. CDR3 DNA sequence: TGTGCCAGCAGTGAAGCTACCCTAGCGGGGGGTGTATTT.

The chain has TRBV5-4 and TRBJ2-1; 10 bases align to TRBD1. The V gene's germline CDR1 is SGHNT and CDR2 YYREEE (reference sequence). J was trimmed by 8 bases and V by 3 bases; bases with no gene match: 5. This CDR3 is 14 amino acids long. CDR3 nucleotide sequence: TGTGCCAGCAGCTCCGGGACAGGGGTACATGAGCAGTTCTTC. Protein: CASSSGTGVHEQFF.

In regard to this clonotype: Since a much larger clone is just one base distant, this may be a read error. V usage is TRBV11-2 and J usage is TRBJ1-1; 7 bases match TRBD1. Germline V lookup: CDR1 SGHAT, CDR2 FQNNGV. Trimming removed 4 bases from V and 0 bases from J; junction bases left unmatched: 5. CDR3 size: 15 residues. For the CDR3, the DNA is TGTGCCAGCAGCTCCCTGACAGGGATGAACACTGAAGCTTTCTTT. Amino acids: CASSSLTGMNTEAFF.

A few counts support this clonotype. V usage is TRBV27 and J usage is TRBJ1-5; unclear D gene. V was clipped by 0 bases and J by 9 bases, with 12 bases between them. Per the germline V gene, CDR1 is MNHEY and CDR2 is SMNVEV (reference sequence). The length of the CDR3 is 14 residues. CDR3 region: CASSLSPARWPQHF. In DNA form, the CDR3 reads TGTGCCAGCAGTTTATCACCGGCTCGATGGCCCCAGCATTTT.

The chain employs TRBV7-8 and TRBJ1-1; D remains ambiguous. Germline CDR1 is SGHVS and CDR2 is FQNEAQ. V lost 3 bases to trimming and J lost 1 base, with 9 bases between them. This CDR3 has 14 amino acids. CDR3: CASSLVFGNTEAFF. The CDR3, as DNA: TGTGCCAGCAGCTTGGTATTCGGGAACACTGAAGCTTTCTTT.

The gene calls are TRBV4-1 and TRBJ2-5, with 9 bases fitting TRBD1. V shed 6 bases, J shed 0 bases, and the junction held 17 bases outside the gene matches. Per germline, CDR1 MGHRA and CDR2 YSYEKL. The CDR3 covers 19 residues. CDR3 coding DNA: TGCGCCAGCAGGCCCACGCCGACCACAGGGGGCGAGGACCAAGAGACCCAGTACTTC. Translating it yields CASRPTPTTGGEDQETQYF.

This clonotype was counted a single time. The chain recombines TRBV6-6 with TRBJ1-1; D is possibly TRBD1 (6 bases). Germline V lookup: CDR1 MNHNY, CDR2 SVGAGI (reference sequence). This CDR3 has 19 residues. V was shortened by 6 bases and J by 5 bases, with 31 bases between the two germline ends. In DNA form, the CDR3 reads TGTGCCAGCAGAAACCGGGTTTACGGGGACACTAAAACGGGGACTGAAGCTTTCTTT. It translates to CASRNRVYGDTKTGTEAFF.

This clonotype has only one observation. The chain has TRBV28 and TRBJ2-2; D is possibly TRBD2 (6 bases). This CDR3 is built from 16 residues. The germline CDR1 and CDR2 sequences are MDHEN and SYDVKM. Trimming shortened V by 3 bases and J by 3 bases, and 14 bases separated the two germline ends. The DNA for the CDR3 is TGTGCCAGCAGTTTTACCCCCCAGCGGGACACCGGGGAGCTGTTTTTT. Translated: CASSFTPQRDTGELFF.

The sample holds a few counts of this clonotype. This rearrangement joins TRBV7-6 to TRBJ1-1, with no clear D. CDR1 and CDR2 from the germline V gene are SGHVS and FNYEAQ. The CDR3 loop spans 18 amino acids. V was shortened by 5 bases and J by 0 bases, with 22 bases between the two germline ends. The CDR3 DNA sequence: TGTGCCAGCAGCCCCCCCCCACAACATGTACTTATGAACACTGAAGCTTTCTTT. Protein product: CASSPPPQHVLMNTEAFF.

This chain links TRBV6-5 with TRBJ1-6; TRBD1 matches 10 bases. The ends lost 0 bases at V and 10 bases at J; junction bases unmatched: 6. Germline assignment: CDR1 MNHEY and CDR2 SVGAGI. The CDR3 consists of 16 residues. CDR3 coding DNA: TGTGCCAGCAGTTACTCGGGACAGGGGTTGGGCTCACCCCTCCACTTT. Translating it yields CASSYSGQGLGSPLHF.

This chain joins TRBV20-1 and TRBJ2-1, with no clear D. This CDR3 contains 14 residues. Germline V lookup: CDR1 DFQATT, CDR2 SNEGSKA (reference sequence). CDR3 amino acids: CRAGGVTTYNEQFF. Written as DNA, the CDR3 is TGCAGAGCTGGTGGTGTCACAACCTACAATGAGCAGTTCTTC.

This clonotype was recorded only once. A read error may account for a junction end that differs from germline. The chain uses TRBV10-3 and TRBJ2-3; TRBD2 matches 15 bases. Per the germline V gene, CDR1 is ENHRY and CDR2 is SYGVKD. The CDR3 runs 16 residues. DNA of the CDR3: TGTGCCATCAGTCAGAGGACTAGCGGGGGGGCAGATACGAAGTATTTT. This sequence encodes CAISQRTSGGADTKYF.

This clonotype was seen ten or more times. The chain joins TRBV7-9 to TRBJ2-3, with D hard to call. V lost 0 bases and J lost 6, with 7 bases in between. This CDR3 is built from 13 residues. Germline CDR1 is SEHNR and CDR2 is FQNEAQ (reference sequence). This CDR3 is CASSLAGVDTQYF. CDR3 sequence (DNA): TGTGCCAGCAGCTTAGCGGGTGTTGATACGCAGTATTTT. Variable domain in full (rest from reference TRBV7-9 and TRBJ2-3): DTGVSQNPRHKITKRGQNVTFRCDPISEHNRLYWYRQTLGQGPEFLTYFQNEAQLEKSRLLSDRFSAERPKGSFSTLEIQRTEQGDSAMYLCASSLAGVDTQYFGPGTRLTVL.